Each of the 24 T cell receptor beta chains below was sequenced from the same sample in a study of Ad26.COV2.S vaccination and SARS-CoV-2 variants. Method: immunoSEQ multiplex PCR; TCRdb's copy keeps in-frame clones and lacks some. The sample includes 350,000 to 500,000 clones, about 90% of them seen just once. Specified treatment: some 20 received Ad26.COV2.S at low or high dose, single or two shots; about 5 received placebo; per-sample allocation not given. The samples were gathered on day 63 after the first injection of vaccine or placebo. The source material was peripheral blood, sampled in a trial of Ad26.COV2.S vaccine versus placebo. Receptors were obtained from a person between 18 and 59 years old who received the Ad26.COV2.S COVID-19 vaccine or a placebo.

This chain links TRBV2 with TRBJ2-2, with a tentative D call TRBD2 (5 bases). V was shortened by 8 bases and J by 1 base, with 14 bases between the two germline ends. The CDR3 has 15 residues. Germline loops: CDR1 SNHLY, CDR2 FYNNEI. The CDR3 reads CASEGRTLNTGELFF. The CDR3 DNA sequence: TGTGCCAGCGAAGGGCGGACTCTGAACACCGGGGAGCTGTTTTTT.

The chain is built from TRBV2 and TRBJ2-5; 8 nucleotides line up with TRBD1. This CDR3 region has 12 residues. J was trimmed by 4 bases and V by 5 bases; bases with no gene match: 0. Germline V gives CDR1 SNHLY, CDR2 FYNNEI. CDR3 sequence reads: CASSTGGETQYF. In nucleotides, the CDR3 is TGTGCCAGCAGTACAGGGGGAGAGACCCAGTACTTC.

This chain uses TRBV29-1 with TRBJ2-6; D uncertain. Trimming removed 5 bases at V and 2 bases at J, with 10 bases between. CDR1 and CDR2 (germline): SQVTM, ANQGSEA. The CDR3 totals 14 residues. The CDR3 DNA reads TGCAGCGTTATGGTATCTGCTGGGGCCAACGTCCTGACTTTC. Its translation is CSVMVSAGANVLTF.

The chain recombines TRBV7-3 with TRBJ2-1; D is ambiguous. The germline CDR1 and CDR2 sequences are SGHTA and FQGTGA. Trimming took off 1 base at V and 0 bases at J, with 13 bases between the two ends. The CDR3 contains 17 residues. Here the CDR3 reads CASSLNVGRFSYNEQFF. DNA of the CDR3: TGTGCCAGCAGCTTAAACGTAGGACGGTTCTCCTACAATGAGCAGTTCTTC.

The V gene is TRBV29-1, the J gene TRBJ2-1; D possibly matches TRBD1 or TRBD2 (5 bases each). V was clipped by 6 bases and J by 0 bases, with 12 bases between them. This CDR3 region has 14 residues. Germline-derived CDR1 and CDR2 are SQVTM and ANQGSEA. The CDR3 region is CSVEGISSYNEQFF. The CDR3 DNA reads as TGCAGCGTCGAGGGGATCAGCTCCTACAATGAGCAGTTCTTC.

The DNA for the CDR3 is TGTGCCAGCAGTGAACAAGCAGCTACAAGTTACGAGCAGTACTTC. Amino acid sequence: CASSEQAATSYEQYF. This rearrangement joins TRBV6-1 to TRBJ2-7; D is unresolved. The V end was cut by 2 bases, the J end by 4 bases, with 15 bases between. CDR1 and CDR2 (germline): MNHNS, SASEGT. CDR3 size: 15 residues.

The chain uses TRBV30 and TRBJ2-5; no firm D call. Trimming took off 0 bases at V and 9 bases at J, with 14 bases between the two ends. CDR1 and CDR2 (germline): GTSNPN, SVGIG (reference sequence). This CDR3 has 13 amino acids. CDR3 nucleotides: TGTGCCTGGAGTGTTGGGGTGGCCAACGCCCAGTACTTC. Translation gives CAWSVGVANAQYF. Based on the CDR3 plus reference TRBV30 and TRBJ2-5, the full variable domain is SQTIHQWPATLVQPVGSPLSLECTVEGTSNPNLYWYRQAAGRGLQLLFYSVGIGQISSEVPQNLSASRPQDRQFILSSKKLLLSDSGFYLCAWSVGVANAQYFGPGTRLLVL.

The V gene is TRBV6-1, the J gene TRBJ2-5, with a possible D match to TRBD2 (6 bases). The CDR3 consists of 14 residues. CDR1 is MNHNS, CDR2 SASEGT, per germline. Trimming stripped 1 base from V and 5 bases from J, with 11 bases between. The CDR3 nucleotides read TGTGCCAGCAGTGAAGGCGGGGTAGGCGAGACCCAGTACTTC. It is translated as CASSEGGVGETQYF.

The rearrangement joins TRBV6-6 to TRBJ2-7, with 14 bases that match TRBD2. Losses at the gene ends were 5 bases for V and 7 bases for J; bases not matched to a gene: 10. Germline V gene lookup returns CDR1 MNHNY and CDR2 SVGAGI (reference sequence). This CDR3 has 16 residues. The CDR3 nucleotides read TGTGCCAGCAGTCGACTAGCGGGAGGGCGCGGGGAAGAGCAGTACTTC. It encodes CASSRLAGGRGEEQYF.

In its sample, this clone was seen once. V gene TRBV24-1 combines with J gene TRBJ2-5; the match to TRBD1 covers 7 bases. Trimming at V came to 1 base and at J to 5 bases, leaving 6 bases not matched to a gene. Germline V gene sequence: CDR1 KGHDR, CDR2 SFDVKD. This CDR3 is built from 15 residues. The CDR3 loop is CATSDFDRDGETQYF. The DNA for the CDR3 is TGTGCCACCAGTGATTTCGACAGGGATGGGGAGACCCAGTACTTC.

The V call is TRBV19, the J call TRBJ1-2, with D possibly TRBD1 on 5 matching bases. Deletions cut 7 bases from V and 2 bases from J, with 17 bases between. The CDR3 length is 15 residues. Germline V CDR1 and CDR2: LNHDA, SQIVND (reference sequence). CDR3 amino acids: CASISFQGGNYGYTF. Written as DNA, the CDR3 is TGTGCCAGTATTTCGTTCCAGGGAGGGAACTATGGCTACACCTTC.

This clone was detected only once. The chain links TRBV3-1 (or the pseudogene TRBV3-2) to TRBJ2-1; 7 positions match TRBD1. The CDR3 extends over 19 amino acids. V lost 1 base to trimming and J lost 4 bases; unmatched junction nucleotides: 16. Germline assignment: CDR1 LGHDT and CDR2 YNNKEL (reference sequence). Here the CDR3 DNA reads TGTGCCAGCAGCCAAGTTTTTTTCGAGACAGGGCCCCAATACAATGAGCAGTTCTTC. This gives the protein CASSQVFFETGPQYNEQFF.

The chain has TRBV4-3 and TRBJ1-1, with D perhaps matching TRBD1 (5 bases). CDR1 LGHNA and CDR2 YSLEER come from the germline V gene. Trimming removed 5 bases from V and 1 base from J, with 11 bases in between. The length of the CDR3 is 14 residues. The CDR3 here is CASSFPGQNTEAFF. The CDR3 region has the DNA TGCGCCAGCAGCTTCCCCGGACAGAACACTGAAGCTTTCTTT.

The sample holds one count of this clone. In DNA form, the CDR3 reads TGTGCCAGCAGTTCATATGGCCTGGAGCCCCAGCATTTT. Residues: CASSSYGLEPQHF. The gene calls are TRBV12-3 or TRBV12-4 and TRBJ1-5; D remains ambiguous. This CDR3 is built from 13 residues. V shed 4 bases and J shed 8 bases, with 12 bases lying between them.

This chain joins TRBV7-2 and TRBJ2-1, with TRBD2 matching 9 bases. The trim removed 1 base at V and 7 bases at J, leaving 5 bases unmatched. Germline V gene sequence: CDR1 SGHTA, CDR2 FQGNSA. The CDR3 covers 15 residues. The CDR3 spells CASSLDGTSLNEQFF. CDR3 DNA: TGTGCCAGCAGCTTAGATGGGACTAGCCTTAATGAGCAGTTCTTC.

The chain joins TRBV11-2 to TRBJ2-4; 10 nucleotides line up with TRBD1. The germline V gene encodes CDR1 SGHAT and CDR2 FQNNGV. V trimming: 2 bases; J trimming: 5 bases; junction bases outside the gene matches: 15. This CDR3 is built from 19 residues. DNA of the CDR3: TGTGCCAGCAGCTTACGCCGACAGGGGGCTTATGGCCGGGAAAACATTCAGTACTTC. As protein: CASSLRRQGAYGRENIQYF.

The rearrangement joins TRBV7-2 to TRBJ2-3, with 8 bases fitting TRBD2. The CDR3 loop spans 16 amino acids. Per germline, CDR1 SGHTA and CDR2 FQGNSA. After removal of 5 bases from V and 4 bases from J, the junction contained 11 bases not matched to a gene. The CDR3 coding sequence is TGTGCCAGCAGCCATGCTTTAGCGGGACCAGCAGATACGCAGTATTTT. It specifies CASSHALAGPADTQYF.

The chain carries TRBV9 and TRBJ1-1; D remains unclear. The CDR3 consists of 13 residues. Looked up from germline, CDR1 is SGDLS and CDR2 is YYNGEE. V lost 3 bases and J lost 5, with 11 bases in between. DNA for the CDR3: TGTGCCAGCAGCGCGTTACAGCGGACTGAAGCTTTCTTT. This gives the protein CASSALQRTEAFF. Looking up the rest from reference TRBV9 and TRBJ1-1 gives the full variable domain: DSGVTQTPKHLITATGQRVTLRCSPRSGDLSVYWYQQSLDQGLQFLIQYYNGEERAKGNILERFSAQQFPDLHSELNLSSLELGDSALYFCASSALQRTEAFFGQGTRLTVV.

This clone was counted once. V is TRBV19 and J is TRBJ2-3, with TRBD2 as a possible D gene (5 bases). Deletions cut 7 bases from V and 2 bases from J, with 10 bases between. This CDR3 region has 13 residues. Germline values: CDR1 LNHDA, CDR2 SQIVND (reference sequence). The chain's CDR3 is CASTPGFTDTQYF. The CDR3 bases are TGTGCCAGTACCCCGGGGTTCACAGATACGCAGTATTTT. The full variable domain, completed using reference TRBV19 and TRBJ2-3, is DGGITQSPKYLFRKEGQNVTLSCEQNLNHDAMYWYRQDPGQGLRLIYYSQIVNDFQKGDIAEGYSVSREKKESFPLTVTSAQKNPTAFYLCASTPGFTDTQYFGPGTRLTVL.

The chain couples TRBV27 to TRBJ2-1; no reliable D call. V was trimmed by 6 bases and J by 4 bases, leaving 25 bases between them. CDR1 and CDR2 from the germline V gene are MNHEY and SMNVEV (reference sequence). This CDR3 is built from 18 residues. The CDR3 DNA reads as TGTGCCAGCAGACAAGGCTCCGGAGCCAGGCCCGTATACAATGAGCAGTTCTTC. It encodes CASRQGSGARPVYNEQFF.

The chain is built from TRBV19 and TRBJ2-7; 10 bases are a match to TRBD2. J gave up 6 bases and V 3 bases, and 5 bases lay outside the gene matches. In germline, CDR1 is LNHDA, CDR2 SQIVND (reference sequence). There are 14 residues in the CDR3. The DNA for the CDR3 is TGTGCCAGTAGTATCGCTAGCGGGAGTAGCGAGCAGTACTTC. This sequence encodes CASSIASGSSEQYF.

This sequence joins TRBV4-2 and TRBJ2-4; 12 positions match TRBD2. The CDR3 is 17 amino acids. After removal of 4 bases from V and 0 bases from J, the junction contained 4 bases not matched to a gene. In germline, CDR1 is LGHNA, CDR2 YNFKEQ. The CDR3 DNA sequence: TGTGCCAGCAGCCGGACTAGCGGGATCCTAGCCAAAAACATTCAGTACTTC. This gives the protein CASSRTSGILAKNIQYF.

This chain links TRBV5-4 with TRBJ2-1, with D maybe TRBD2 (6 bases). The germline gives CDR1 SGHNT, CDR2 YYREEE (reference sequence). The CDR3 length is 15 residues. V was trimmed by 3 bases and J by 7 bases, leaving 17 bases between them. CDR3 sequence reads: CASSWGEDGLNEQFF. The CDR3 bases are TGTGCCAGCAGCTGGGGGGAAGACGGCCTGAATGAGCAGTTCTTC.

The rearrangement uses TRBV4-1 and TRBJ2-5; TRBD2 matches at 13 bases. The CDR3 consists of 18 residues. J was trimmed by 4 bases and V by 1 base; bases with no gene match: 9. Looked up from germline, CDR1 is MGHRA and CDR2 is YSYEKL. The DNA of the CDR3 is TGCGCCAGCAGCCAAGGAGGTAGTGGACTAGCGGGAGCAGAGACCCAGTACTTC. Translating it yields CASSQGGSGLAGAETQYF.